This T cell receptor (beta chain) was obtained from a study of patients and donors after allogeneic stem cell transplantation. V shed 1 base and J shed 2 bases, with 15 bases lying between them. The CDR3 sequence is 16 residues long. Germline CDR1 and CDR2: SGHRS and YFSETQ. TCRdb ran MiXCR on the RT-PCR reads and lists one entry per CDR3 protein. The sample has about a million distinct CDR3 sequences, 18% seen once. The clonotype originates from a human donor who was either an allogeneic HSCT recipient or a stem cell or donor lymphocyte infusion donor (not recorded which). It is not recorded whose cells these are; they may come from a transplant donor. Sequenced sample: blood, either unsorted or a sorted T cell fraction (not recorded which). The chain carries TRBV5-1 and TRBJ1-1; no clear D. The CDR3 DNA sequence: TGCGCCAGCAGCTTGTTAGGCGGGCAGGACAACACTGAAGCTTTCTTT. Its translation is CASSLLGGQDNTEAFF.